Below, one TCR beta chain is given with its context. This record belongs to a study of blood T cell repertoires in COVID-19. Turning to the study itself: Samples of COVID-19 (acute and convalescent) were obtained from the United States, Italy and Spain. T cells, B-cell-depleted T cells, or PBMCs supplied cDNA or gDNA.

Per the study methods: Estimation of nucleated cell counts was performed using reference gene primer amplification. Profiled with immunoSEQ multiplex PCR; TCRdb holds only in-frame clones, not every one. The DNA was the basis for D and trimming; V, J and clone size are from that table. Here the sample spans approximately 150,000 clones, roughly nine tenths being singletons. V lost 1 base, J lost 4 bases, and 16 bases lay in between. The CDR3 runs 16 residues. The V gene's germline CDR1 is SGHVS and CDR2 FNYEAQ. Specimen: peripheral blood. The genes are TRBV7-6 and TRBJ2-5; D perhaps matches TRBD2 (6 bases). This TCR was recovered from a woman in her sixties or seventies with acute or convalescent COVID-19. CDR3 residues: CASSLGSGRGRETQYF. CDR3 coding DNA: TGTGCCAGCAGCTTAGGTTCGGGGCGGGGCCGAGAGACCCAGTACTTC.